The T cell receptor (beta chain) described here comes from a study of blood T cell repertoires in COVID-19. Study in general: Researchers got acute and convalescent COVID-19 samples from the United States, Italy and Spain. T cells, B-cell-depleted T cells, or PBMCs provided the cDNA or gDNA that served as material.

The CDR3 extends over 16 amino acids. With V trimmed by 4 bases and J by 5 bases, 6 bases remained unmatched. Looked up from germline, CDR1 is SGHRS and CDR2 is YFSETQ. As handled by the study authors: Nucleated cell counts were estimated from reference gene primer amplification. Generated by immunoSEQ multiplex PCR, the TCRdb table keeps only in-frame clones and is missing some. V, J and clone size derive from that table, while D and trimming were established from the DNA sequence. Here the sample spans about 62,000 clones, less than 80% being singletons. This clone was recorded once. Sequences were obtained from peripheral blood. This sequence was found in a man in his 60s with acute or convalescent COVID-19. The V gene is TRBV5-1, the J gene TRBJ2-2; 12 bases match TRBD1. DNA for the CDR3: TGCGCCAGCAGCACAGGGACAGGGGGCCGGACCGGGGAGCTGTTTTTT. Amino acid sequence: CASSTGTGGRTGELFF. The variable domain in full, with the rest retrieved from reference TRBV5-1 and TRBJ2-2, is KAGVTQTPRYLIKTRGQQVTLSCSPISGHRSVSWYQQTPGQGLQFLFEYFSETQRNKGNFPGRFSGRQFSNSRSEMNVSTLELGDSALYLCASSTGTGGRTGELFFGEGSRLTVL.